The rows below give T cell receptor beta chains drawn from one sample of a study of shared clonotypes between healthy human individuals. Clones were read by immunoSEQ multiplex PCR, and TCRdb kept only the in-frame ones, dropping some. Here the sample spans 2 million to 2.5 million clones, 80% to 95% being singletons. Sequencing was carried out using naive CD4+ T cells from PBMCs. Source of these receptors: a man younger than 30 in good health. Some clones in this sample may be carry-over from other donors' samples. The CDR3 runs from the conserved cysteine through the conserved F or W. Each record gives: V gene, clone size, D gene, J gene, CDR3 protein, CDR3 DNA. A D gene is named only where the DNA matches it firmly. Where a row states a size, it is once, few, many or the class of an expanded clone; other rows omit it.

v_gene: TRBV29-1
abundance: .
d_gene: TRBD2
j_gene: TRBJ2-5
CDR3aa: CSVRPGLAGGARETQYF
CDR3nt: TGCAGCGTAAGACCGGGACTAGCGGGAGGGGCACGAGAGACCCAGTACTTC

v_gene: TRBV28
abundance: once
d_gene: TRBD1
j_gene: TRBJ1-1
CDR3aa: CASTSTGGASNTEAFF
CDR3nt: TGTGCCAGCACCTCGACAGGGGGCGCATCGAACACTGAAGCTTTCTTT

v_gene: TRBV28
abundance: .
d_gene: TRBD1
j_gene: TRBJ1-4
CDR3aa: CASRLQGQGFNEKLFF
CDR3nt: TGTGCCAGCAGACTACAGGGACAGGGTTTTAATGAAAAACTGTTTTTT

v_gene: TRBV6-5
abundance: .
d_gene: TRBD1
j_gene: TRBJ1-4
CDR3aa: CASSYSGTGNEKLFF
CDR3nt: TGTGCCAGCAGTTACTCCGGGACAGGGAATGAAAAACTGTTTTTT

v_gene: TRBV25-1
abundance: .
d_gene: .
j_gene: TRBJ1-2
CDR3aa: CASSDGGPRGGYTF
CDR3nt: TGTGCCAGCAGTGATGGCGGACCGAGGGGGGGCTACACCTTC

v_gene: TRBV11-2
abundance: few
d_gene: TRBD1
j_gene: TRBJ1-1
CDR3aa: CASSSQGLEAFF
CDR3nt: TGTGCCAGCAGCTCACAGGGGCTTGAAGCTTTCTTT

v_gene: TRBV7-2
abundance: .
d_gene: TRBD2
j_gene: TRBJ2-7
CDR3aa: CASSLRGGYEQYF
CDR3nt: TGTGCCAGCAGCTTAAGGGGAGGGTACGAGCAGTACTTC

v_gene: TRBV7-7
abundance: .
d_gene: .
j_gene: TRBJ2-5
CDR3aa: CASSLGRGETQYF
CDR3nt: TGTGCCAGCAGCCTCGGCAGAGGGGAGACCCAGTACTTC

v_gene: TRBV11-1
abundance: .
d_gene: .
j_gene: TRBJ2-2
CDR3aa: CASSSEDGELFF
CDR3nt: TGTGCCAGCAGCTCCGAGGACGGGGAGCTGTTTTTT

v_gene: TRBV5-1
abundance: .
d_gene: TRBD1
j_gene: TRBJ2-1
CDR3aa: CASSLLSQGAGNNEQFF
CDR3nt: TGCGCCAGCAGCTTGCTCTCACAGGGGGCTGGAAACAATGAGCAGTTCTTC

v_gene: TRBV28
abundance: once
d_gene: .
j_gene: TRBJ1-2
CDR3aa: CASGVYGYTF
CDR3nt: TGTGCCAGCGGGGTCTATGGCTACACCTTC

v_gene: TRBV5-1
abundance: .
d_gene: .
j_gene: TRBJ2-6
CDR3aa: CASSLEGNTRSGANVLTF
CDR3nt: TGCGCCAGCAGCTTGGAGGGCAATACCCGCTCTGGGGCCAACGTCCTGACTTTC

v_gene: TRBV28
abundance: .
d_gene: .
j_gene: TRBJ1-1
CDR3aa: CANTRGDTEAFF
CDR3nt: TGTGCCAATACACGGGGCGACACTGAAGCTTTCTTT

v_gene: TRBV5-1
abundance: .
d_gene: TRBD2
j_gene: TRBJ2-7
CDR3aa: CASSFPSGSGEQYF
CDR3nt: TGCGCCAGCAGCTTTCCTAGCGGGAGCGGTGAGCAGTACTTC

v_gene: TRBV7-9
abundance: .
d_gene: TRBD2
j_gene: TRBJ2-4
CDR3aa: CASSPAGGAPLNIQYF
CDR3nt: TGTGCCAGCAGCCCTGCGGGGGGCGCCCCTTTAAACATTCAGTACTTC

v_gene: TRBV29-1
abundance: .
d_gene: .
j_gene: TRBJ1-1
CDR3aa: CSVEKQMNTEAFF
CDR3nt: TGCAGCGTTGAAAAACAGATGAACACTGAAGCTTTCTTT

v_gene: TRBV7-2
abundance: .
d_gene: .
j_gene: TRBJ2-7
CDR3aa: CASSLLGGLYSYEQYF
CDR3nt: TGTGCCAGCAGCTTGCTGGGGGGACTCTACTCCTACGAGCAGTACTTC

v_gene: TRBV2
abundance: few
d_gene: TRBD1
j_gene: TRBJ2-7
CDR3aa: CASRGDRYEQYF
CDR3nt: TGTGCCAGCAGGGGGGACAGATACGAGCAGTACTTC

v_gene: TRBV5-1
abundance: .
d_gene: .
j_gene: TRBJ2-5
CDR3aa: CASSPGTPGETQYF
CDR3nt: TGCGCCAGCAGCCCGGGGACCCCGGGAGAGACCCAGTACTTC

v_gene: TRBV11-2
abundance: .
d_gene: .
j_gene: TRBJ1-2
CDR3aa: CASSFRAGSGYTF
CDR3nt: TGTGCCAGCAGCTTCAGGGCAGGGTCGGGCTACACCTTC

v_gene: TRBV7-2
abundance: .
d_gene: TRBD1
j_gene: TRBJ2-7
CDR3aa: CASSPGQGVTYEQYF
CDR3nt: TGTGCCAGCAGCCCGGGACAGGGTGTTACCTACGAGCAGTACTTC

v_gene: TRBV18
abundance: .
d_gene: .
j_gene: TRBJ2-7
CDR3aa: CASSHPPRYEQYF
CDR3nt: TGTGCCAGCTCTCATCCCCCGAGGTACGAGCAGTACTTC

v_gene: TRBV2
abundance: .
d_gene: .
j_gene: TRBJ2-3
CDR3aa: CASGSLAVQFF
CDR3nt: TGTGCCAGCGGCTCACTAGCCGTGCAGTTTTTT

v_gene: TRBV28
abundance: .
d_gene: TRBD1
j_gene: TRBJ2-7
CDR3aa: CASSITGTGGYEQYF
CDR3nt: TGTGCCAGCAGTATCACCGGGACAGGGGGATACGAGCAGTACTTC

v_gene: TRBV6-6
abundance: .
d_gene: .
j_gene: TRBJ1-5
CDR3aa: CASSTWVGQPQHF
CDR3nt: TGTGCCAGCAGTACCTGGGTGGGGCAGCCCCAGCATTTT

v_gene: TRBV28
abundance: .
d_gene: .
j_gene: TRBJ2-3
CDR3aa: CASSLRGSGDTQYF
CDR3nt: TGTGCCAGCAGTTTAAGAGGATCAGGGGATACGCAGTATTTT

v_gene: TRBV6-6
abundance: .
d_gene: .
j_gene: TRBJ1-5
CDR3aa: CASSYLAPPLQPQHF
CDR3nt: TGTGCCAGCAGTTACCTAGCCCCTCCCCTTCAGCCCCAGCATTTT

v_gene: TRBV29-1
abundance: .
d_gene: .
j_gene: TRBJ2-3
CDR3aa: CSGGGETGGTDTQYF
CDR3nt: TGCAGCGGCGGGGGAGAGACAGGGGGCACAGATACGCAGTATTTT

v_gene: TRBV7-3
abundance: .
d_gene: .
j_gene: TRBJ2-6
CDR3aa: CASSLGLSGANVLTF
CDR3nt: TGTGCCAGCAGCTTGGGCTTGTCTGGGGCCAACGTCCTGACTTTC

v_gene: TRBV18
abundance: .
d_gene: .
j_gene: TRBJ2-7
CDR3aa: CASSPNSGGAYEQYF
CDR3nt: TGTGCCAGCTCACCGAATAGCGGAGGGGCCTACGAGCAGTACTTC

v_gene: TRBV9
abundance: .
d_gene: TRBD1
j_gene: TRBJ1-3
CDR3aa: CASSVSRDRVANTIYF
CDR3nt: TGTGCCAGCAGCGTGTCCCGGGACAGGGTTGCAAACACCATATATTTT

v_gene: TRBV25-1
abundance: .
d_gene: .
j_gene: TRBJ1-4
CDR3aa: CASSDRTGNEKLFF
CDR3nt: TGTGCCAGCAGCGATAGGACCGGGAATGAAAAACTGTTTTTT

v_gene: TRBV4-3
abundance: .
d_gene: .
j_gene: TRBJ2-3
CDR3aa: CASSQEADTQYF
CDR3nt: TGCGCCAGCAGCCAAGAAGCAGATACGCAGTATTTT

v_gene: TRBV7-9
abundance: .
d_gene: .
j_gene: TRBJ1-5
CDR3aa: CASRGALEPQHF
CDR3nt: TGTGCCTCCAGGGGAGCCCTCGAACCCCAGCATTTT

v_gene: TRBV4-2
abundance: .
d_gene: TRBD2
j_gene: TRBJ2-3
CDR3aa: CASSRGVAGGTDTQYF
CDR3nt: TGTGCCAGCAGCCGAGGGGTAGCGGGGGGCACAGATACGCAGTATTTT

v_gene: TRBV9
abundance: .
d_gene: .
j_gene: TRBJ2-3
CDR3aa: CASSVGAVSTDTQYF
CDR3nt: TGTGCCAGCAGCGTAGGAGCAGTTAGCACAGATACGCAGTATTTT

v_gene: TRBV11-2
abundance: .
d_gene: .
j_gene: TRBJ2-1
CDR3aa: CASTLGTYNEQFF
CDR3nt: TGTGCCAGCACCCTAGGGACCTACAATGAGCAGTTCTTC

v_gene: TRBV5-1
abundance: once
d_gene: .
j_gene: TRBJ1-1
CDR3aa: CASSLIPGTEAFF
CDR3nt: TGCGCCAGCAGCTTGATTCCGGGCACTGAAGCTTTCTTT

v_gene: TRBV4-1
abundance: .
d_gene: .
j_gene: TRBJ1-1
CDR3aa: CASSQAVSGMNTEAFF
CDR3nt: TGCGCCAGCAGCCAAGCGGTTAGTGGGATGAACACTGAAGCTTTCTTT

v_gene: TRBV15
abundance: once
d_gene: .
j_gene: TRBJ2-1
CDR3aa: CATSQGTYNVYEQFF
CDR3nt: TGTGCCACCAGCCAAGGGACCTACAACGTGTATGAGCAGTTCTTC

v_gene: TRBV19
abundance: .
d_gene: TRBD2
j_gene: TRBJ2-2
CDR3aa: CASSVSGRATGELFF
CDR3nt: TGTGCCAGTAGTGTTAGCGGGAGGGCGACCGGGGAGCTGTTTTTT

v_gene: TRBV27
abundance: .
d_gene: TRBD1
j_gene: TRBJ1-2
CDR3aa: CASTRIGTGPRWYTF
CDR3nt: TGTGCCAGCACTAGAATCGGGACAGGCCCTCGGTGGTACACCTTC

v_gene: TRBV27
abundance: .
d_gene: .
j_gene: TRBJ2-1
CDR3aa: CASSPWESDEQFF
CDR3nt: TGTGCCAGCAGCCCCTGGGAGTCGGATGAGCAGTTCTTC

v_gene: TRBV30
abundance: .
d_gene: TRBD2
j_gene: TRBJ2-7
CDR3aa: CAWLLAGGYEQYF
CDR3nt: TGTGCCTGGTTACTAGCGGGAGGCTACGAGCAGTACTTC

v_gene: TRBV5-1
abundance: once
d_gene: .
j_gene: TRBJ2-5
CDR3aa: CASTSPLGPGETQYF
CDR3nt: TGCGCCAGCACGTCACCCCTGGGCCCGGGGGAGACCCAGTACTTC

v_gene: TRBV7-8
abundance: .
d_gene: .
j_gene: TRBJ1-1
CDR3aa: CASSSLMRSNTEAFF
CDR3nt: TGTGCCAGCAGCTCACTCATGAGGAGTAACACTGAAGCTTTCTTT

v_gene: TRBV5-1
abundance: .
d_gene: .
j_gene: TRBJ2-7
CDR3aa: CASSTGPSGEQYF
CDR3nt: TGCGCCAGCAGCACAGGGCCTTCAGGAGAGCAGTACTTC

v_gene: TRBV5-1
abundance: .
d_gene: .
j_gene: TRBJ1-1
CDR3aa: CASSLGDGTEAFF
CDR3nt: TGCGCCAGCAGCTTGGGGGACGGCACTGAAGCTTTCTTT

v_gene: TRBV7-2
abundance: .
d_gene: .
j_gene: TRBJ1-5
CDR3aa: CASSPQGGGQPQHF
CDR3nt: TGTGCCAGCAGCCCACAGGGTGGGGGGCAGCCCCAGCATTTT

v_gene: TRBV7-2
abundance: .
d_gene: TRBD2
j_gene: TRBJ2-3
CDR3aa: CASRPAGVDTQYF
CDR3nt: TGTGCCAGCAGGCCAGCGGGAGTGGATACGCAGTATTTT

v_gene: TRBV27
abundance: .
d_gene: TRBD1
j_gene: TRBJ1-4
CDR3aa: CASSLGPGTGGLNEKLFF
CDR3nt: TGTGCCAGCAGTTTAGGGCCAGGGACAGGGGGCCTTAATGAAAAACTGTTTTTT

v_gene: TRBV6-5
abundance: .
d_gene: .
j_gene: TRBJ2-7
CDR3aa: CASSLQPFTYEQYF
CDR3nt: TGTGCCAGCAGTCTACAGCCATTTACCTACGAGCAGTACTTC

v_gene: TRBV5-6
abundance: .
d_gene: .
j_gene: TRBJ2-5
CDR3aa: CASSLPGTEEETQYF
CDR3nt: TGTGCCAGCAGCCTTCCGGGGACCGAAGAAGAGACCCAGTACTTC

v_gene: TRBV18
abundance: .
d_gene: TRBD1
j_gene: TRBJ1-1
CDR3aa: CASSQPGTGGRLNTEAFF
CDR3nt: TGTGCCAGCTCACAACCCGGGACAGGGGGCCGACTGAACACTGAAGCTTTCTTT

v_gene: TRBV5-4
abundance: .
d_gene: .
j_gene: TRBJ2-2
CDR3aa: CASSPQTLNTGELFF
CDR3nt: TGTGCCAGCAGCCCGCAAACACTGAACACCGGGGAGCTGTTTTTT

v_gene: TRBV5-1
abundance: .
d_gene: TRBD1
j_gene: TRBJ2-5
CDR3aa: CASSLVIGQGEGTQYF
CDR3nt: TGCGCCAGCAGCTTGGTTATCGGACAGGGAGAGGGAACCCAGTACTTC

v_gene: TRBV5-4
abundance: .
d_gene: .
j_gene: TRBJ1-1
CDR3aa: CASSPIMNTEAFF
CDR3nt: TGTGCCAGCAGCCCGATCATGAACACTGAAGCTTTCTTT

v_gene: TRBV4-1
abundance: .
d_gene: .
j_gene: TRBJ1-1
CDR3aa: CASSQGMRARTNTEAFF
CDR3nt: TGCGCCAGCAGCCAAGGAATGAGGGCCAGGACGAACACTGAAGCTTTCTTT

v_gene: TRBV6-5
abundance: .
d_gene: .
j_gene: TRBJ1-1
CDR3aa: CASSYSGVSEAFF
CDR3nt: TGTGCCAGCAGTTACTCGGGGGTGTCTGAAGCTTTCTTT

v_gene: TRBV14
abundance: once
d_gene: TRBD2
j_gene: TRBJ2-2
CDR3aa: CASSPSDRRESFTGELFF
CDR3nt: TGTGCCAGCAGCCCCTCCGATAGGCGGGAGAGCTTCACCGGGGAGCTGTTTTTT